These 21 T cell receptor beta chains were all obtained from the same sample, sequenced in a study of cytomegalovirus exposure and HLA in healthy donors. The study ran its PCR with 60 Vbeta and 13 Jbeta primers. TCRdb keeps only in-frame clones here, not all; method: immunoSEQ multiplex PCR. The data show approximately 150,000 clones, over 65% seen once. Sequenced material: PBMCs. Receptor source: a man aged 35 to 55 in good health and CMV-seropositive.

The table lists this clone with a count of one. V usage is TRBV28 and J usage is TRBJ1-3; D is unclear. Between the trimmed V and J ends, which lost 8 bases and 7 bases, there was a span of 15 bases. The CDR3 is 13 residues long. Per germline, CDR1 MDHEN and CDR2 SYDVKM. In DNA, the CDR3 is TGTGCCAGCCGAGACATGGCCCCTAACACCATATATTTT. Translation: CASRDMAPNTIYF.

The chain links TRBV18 to TRBJ2-7; a possible D gene is TRBD2 (5 bases). CDR1 is KGHSH, CDR2 LQKENI, per germline. Trimming cost V 6 bases and J 2 bases, with 17 bases left between them. The CDR3 extends over 15 amino acids. DNA of the CDR3: TGTGCCAGCTCTCCCCTGTTGGACTCGACCTACGAGCAGTACTTC. Encoded protein: CASSPLLDSTYEQYF. Full variable domain (missing parts from reference TRBV18 and TRBJ2-7): NAGVMQNPRHLVRRRGQEARLRCSPMKGHSHVYWYRQLPEEGLKFMVYLQKENIIDESGMPKERFSAEFPKEGPSILRIQQVVRGDSAAYFCASSPLLDSTYEQYFGPGTRLTVT.

A few counts support this clone. This sequence joins TRBV5-1 and TRBJ2-3, with D perhaps TRBD2 (5 bases). The V and J ends lost 0 bases and 5 bases respectively, with 10 bases between them. This CDR3 spans 14 amino acids. CDR1 is SGHRS and CDR2 is YFSETQ in the germline V gene. CDR3 bases: TGCGCCAGCAGCTTGGGAGCGGTGGTAGATACGCAGTATTTT. As protein: CASSLGAVVDTQYF.

In this sample, this clone turned up once. The V call is TRBV7-2, the J call TRBJ1-1; 7 nucleotides line up with TRBD1. The CDR3 is 14 residues long. The junction had 5 bases not matched to a gene; V was cut back by 2 bases and J by 5 bases. CDR1 is SGHTA and CDR2 is FQGNSA in the germline V gene. The CDR3 spells CASSLTDRVTEAFF. CDR3 DNA: TGTGCCAGCAGCTTAACCGACAGGGTTACTGAAGCTTTCTTT.

This clone was recorded once. As DNA, the CDR3 is TGTGCCTGGAGTGTACCCTCTTCGGGGAGGGCAGGCTACACCTTC. Amino acid sequence: CAWSVPSSGRAGYTF. The chain recombines TRBV30 with TRBJ1-2; D gene unclear. Per germline, CDR1 GTSNPN and CDR2 SVGIG (reference sequence). The germline V and J ends were trimmed by 0 bases and 8 bases, with 19 bases remaining between them. The CDR3 is made up of 15 amino acids.

V usage is TRBV5-6 and J usage is TRBJ1-5; D uncertain. V was shortened by 4 bases and J by 4 bases, with 12 bases between the two germline ends. Per germline, CDR1 SGHDT and CDR2 YYEEEE. This CDR3 region has 14 residues. The DNA of the CDR3 is TGTGCCAGCAGCCTAGCGGGGTGGAATCAGCCCCAGCATTTT. Its protein is CASSLAGWNQPQHF.

The gene calls are TRBV19 and TRBJ1-5, with 7 bases matching TRBD1. Germline V gives CDR1 LNHDA, CDR2 SQIVND (reference sequence). CDR3 length equals 13 residues. V trimming: 8 bases; J trimming: 7 bases; junction bases outside the gene matches: 8. In DNA, the CDR3 is TGTGCCAGTCGACAGGGTTATCAGCAGCCCCAGCATTTT. Its protein product is CASRQGYQQPQHF.

The rearrangement uses TRBV4-1 and TRBJ2-5; 14 nucleotides agree with TRBD2. The junction had 18 bases not matched to a gene; V was cut back by 3 bases and J by 3 bases. This CDR3 has 21 residues. CDR1 is MGHRA and CDR2 is YSYEKL in the germline V gene. CDR3 nucleotide sequence: TGCGCCAGCAGCCACCCCCCCTACGGTAGGGGACTAGCGGGAGTAGAAGAGACCCAGTACTTC. Its translation: CASSHPPYGRGLAGVEETQYF.

The chain recombines TRBV6-5 with TRBJ2-1; D unresolved. The CDR3 has 15 amino acids. The V gene lost 4 bases and the J gene lost 0 bases, with 10 bases spanning the gap. Germline loops: CDR1 MNHEY, CDR2 SVGAGI. This CDR3 is CASSLTYSSYNEQFF. CDR3 nucleotide sequence: TGTGCCAGCAGTTTGACCTACAGCTCCTACAATGAGCAGTTCTTC.

The chain carries TRBV18 and TRBJ2-3, with 12 bases aligning to TRBD2. The CDR3 has 15 amino acids. J gave up 4 bases and V 8 bases, and 7 bases lay outside the gene matches. Germline V gene lookup returns CDR1 KGHSH and CDR2 LQKENI. In nucleotides, the CDR3 is TGTGCCAGCCGTACGACTAGCGGGAGCTCAGATACGCAGTATTTT. Its translation is CASRTTSGSSDTQYF.

The V call is TRBV29-1, the J call TRBJ2-4, with D maybe TRBD1 (6 bases). This CDR3 spans 14 amino acids. The V end lost 4 bases, the J end lost 0 bases, and 10 bases lay between the germline ends. CDR1 is SQVTM and CDR2 is ANQGSEA in the germline V gene. CDR3 sequence (DNA): TGCAGCGTTGTGGGGGCTCTAGCCAAAAACATTCAGTACTTC. Amino acids: CSVVGALAKNIQYF. Full variable domain (outside the CDR3, taken from reference TRBV29-1 and TRBJ2-4): SAVISQKPSRDICQRGTSLTIQCQVDSQVTMMFWYRQQPGQSLTLIATANQGSEATYESGFVIDKFPISRPNLTFSTLTVSNMSPEDSSIYLCSVVGALAKNIQYFGAGTRLSVL.

The chain uses TRBV10-3 and TRBJ2-2; a possible D gene is TRBD1 (6 bases). The CDR3 totals 15 residues. With 6 bases removed from V and 1 base from J, the gap between germline ends came to 12 bases. In germline, CDR1 is ENHRY, CDR2 SYGVKD. The CDR3, as DNA: TGTGCCATCAGACTCCGGGACATGAACACCGGGGAGCTGTTTTTT. It specifies CAIRLRDMNTGELFF.

V gene TRBV15 combines with J gene TRBJ1-5; D call uncertain. CDR1 LNHNV and CDR2 YYDKDF come from the germline V gene (reference sequence). The CDR3 runs 14 residues. Trimming removed 0 bases from V and 4 bases from J, with 7 bases in between. CDR3 in amino acids: CATSRDITNQPQHF. In DNA, the CDR3 is TGTGCCACCAGCAGAGACATAACAAATCAGCCCCAGCATTTT.

The chain employs TRBV5-6 and TRBJ2-7; perhaps TRBD1 as D (6 bases). The V and J ends lost 3 bases and 3 bases respectively, with 10 bases between them. Germline V CDR1 and CDR2: SGHDT, YYEEEE. CDR3 length: 13 residues. The CDR3 coding sequence is TGTGCCAGCAGCTACACAGGGAACTACGAGCAGTACTTC. It codes for CASSYTGNYEQYF. The whole variable domain, filled in from reference TRBV5-6 and TRBJ2-7, reads DAGVTQSPTHLIKTRGQQVTLRCSPKSGHDTVSWYQQALGQGPQFIFQYYEEEERQRGNFPDRFSGHQFPNYSSELNVNALLLGDSALYLCASSYTGNYEQYFGPGTRLTVT.

This chain joins TRBV30 and TRBJ1-1; D call uncertain. Germline CDR1 reads GTSNPN; CDR2 reads SVGIG (reference sequence). This CDR3 region has 11 residues. The germline V and J ends were trimmed by 0 bases and 6 bases, with 5 bases remaining between them. The CDR3 DNA reads TGTGCCTGGAGTGTATATCCTGAAGCTTTCTTT. Its protein is CAWSVYPEAFF.

The rearrangement links TRBV4-1 to TRBJ1-1; D perhaps matches TRBD1 (5 bases). The V gene's germline CDR1 is MGHRA and CDR2 YSYEKL. The CDR3 contains 18 residues. V was shortened by 1 base and J by 6 bases, with 24 bases between the two germline ends. CDR3 in DNA: TGCGCCAGCAGCCAAGTTTCCGCAGGGCCCCTCTTAAGGGCTGAAGCTTTCTTT. It is translated as CASSQVSAGPLLRAEAFF.

This chain connects TRBV6-6 to TRBJ1-2; D perhaps matches TRBD1 (6 bases). The CDR3 contains 15 residues. Germline V gene data show CDR1 as MNHNY and CDR2 as SVGAGI (reference sequence). V lost 5 bases, J lost 7 bases, and 20 bases lay in between. The CDR3, as DNA: TGTGCCAGCAGTCCCTTAGGGGGGGTATCGGGTGGCTACACCTTC. This gives the protein CASSPLGGVSGGYTF.

In the case of this clone: One end of the junction does not line up with germline, which may come from a read error. This chain links TRBV5-3 with TRBJ1-1, with 9 bases identical to TRBD1. TRBV5-3 carries the ORF label, with uncertain function. The length of the CDR3 is 10 residues. The CDR3 sequence is CARSRPGTGF. The CDR3 region has the DNA TGTGCCAGAAGCAGACCCGGGACAGGGTTT.

The chain carries TRBV5-4 and TRBJ1-1, with 7 bases identical to TRBD1. The CDR3 has 14 residues. The germline gives CDR1 SGHNT, CDR2 YYREEE (reference sequence). Trimming at V came to 0 bases and at J to 5 bases, leaving 4 bases not matched to a gene. Here the CDR3 DNA reads TGTGCCAGCAGCTTGGGACAGGGCGGAACTGAAGCTTTCTTT. Its protein is CASSLGQGGTEAFF.

The V gene is TRBV5-1, the J gene TRBJ2-1; 13 positions match TRBD2. Trimming at V came to 0 bases and at J to 15 bases, leaving 6 bases not matched to a gene. Germline lookup yields CDR1 SGHRS and CDR2 YFSETQ. The CDR3 length is 14 residues. CDR3: CASSLEGTSGKWFF. The CDR3 DNA reads TGCGCCAGCAGCTTGGAGGGGACTAGCGGGAAATGGTTCTTC.

This chain joins TRBV6-1 and TRBJ1-1; D perhaps matches TRBD1 (5 bases). The V end lost 4 bases, the J end lost 2 bases, and 8 bases lay between the germline ends. The CDR3 consists of 13 residues. Per the germline V gene, CDR1 is MNHNS and CDR2 is SASEGT. CDR3 region: CASSGQYNTEAFF. As DNA, the CDR3 is TGTGCCAGCAGTGGACAGTATAACACTGAAGCTTTCTTT.